This TCR beta chain was obtained from a study of blood T cell repertoires in COVID-19. Study summary: Nucleic acid was either cDNA or gDNA, and it came from T cells, B-cell-depleted T cells, or PBMCs.

Recovery among Cohort 3 donors was established by two negative PCRs, clearance, or symptom resolution. Between the trimmed V and J ends, which lost 6 bases and 5 bases, there was a span of 6 bases. The germline V gene encodes CDR1 SGHAT and CDR2 FQNNGV. CDR3 length: 11 residues. As originally analysed: It was from reference gene primer amplification that nucleated cell counts were estimated. Assay used: immunoSEQ multiplex PCR; TCRdb lists only in-frame clones, some missing. V and J calls and clone size are given by that table; D and trimming were obtained from the DNA. The repertoire holds roughly 400,000 clones, roughly nine tenths seen once, with more than 0.95% in the top ten.

This chain connects TRBV11-2 to TRBJ2-3; no clear D gene. The source of this sequence is a man aged 25-45 years who had recovered from COVID-19. Sequences were obtained from PBMCs or T cells enriched from blood (not recorded which). In DNA, the CDR3 is TGTGCCAGCAGTTTCAGAGATACGCAGTATTTT. Amino acids: CASSFRDTQYF.